The 26 T cell receptor beta chains below were found in one sample sequenced in a study of control samples from healthy donors and cancer patients. Data came from immunoSEQ multiplex PCR; TCRdb stores just in-frame clones and leaves some out. The sample has 150,000 to 200,000 clones, roughly 90% seen once. What was sequenced was blood. The receptors originated from a woman between 45 and 65 years old in good health.

The rearrangement uses TRBV5-4 and TRBJ2-7, with D possibly matching TRBD2 (6 bases). V was trimmed by 0 bases and J by 5 bases, leaving 15 bases between them. CDR1 SGHNT and CDR2 YYREEE come from the germline V gene (reference sequence). The CDR3 sequence is 15 residues long. The CDR3 spells CASSLAYGGKNEQYF. For the CDR3, the DNA is TGTGCCAGCAGCTTGGCCTATGGGGGGAAGAACGAGCAGTACTTC.

The chain joins TRBV19 to TRBJ1-3; weak D call: TRBD1 (5 bases). The CDR3 is 15 amino acids. Germline V gene sequence: CDR1 LNHDA, CDR2 SQIVND (reference sequence). Deletions cut 3 bases from V and 2 bases from J, with 11 bases between. The CDR3 DNA reads as TGTGCCAGTAGTATCCTTACAGGCCCTGGAAACACCATATATTTT. It translates to CASSILTGPGNTIYF.

The rearrangement links TRBV5-4 to TRBJ2-1; 11 bases are a match to TRBD2. With 3 bases clipped from V and 6 bases from J, the junction kept 14 bases outside the gene matches. Germline lookup yields CDR1 SGHNT and CDR2 YYREEE (reference sequence). CDR3 length: 18 residues. CDR3 protein: CASSSWGIAGGPVNEQFF. The CDR3 DNA is TGTGCCAGCAGCTCCTGGGGAATAGCGGGGGGGCCAGTCAATGAGCAGTTCTTC.

As to this clone: The junction shows a germline mismatch at one end, possibly a read error. The rearrangement links TRBV4-2 to TRBJ2-7, with 8 nucleotides matching TRBD2. This CDR3 comprises 13 residues. In germline, CDR1 is LGHNA, CDR2 YNFKEQ. CDR3 coding DNA: TGTGCCAGCGGAGCGGGAGCGTCCTTCGAGCAGTACTTC. This sequence encodes CASGAGASFEQYF.

The V and J genes are TRBV5-1 and TRBJ2-5; 7 bases match TRBD2. Germline CDR1 is SGHRS and CDR2 is YFSETQ. This CDR3 region has 18 residues. V lost 4 bases to trimming and J lost 3 bases; unmatched junction nucleotides: 18. CDR3 nucleotides: TGCGCCAGCAGCGCCGGGGCCTCTAGCGGAGGCCAAAAAGAGACCCAGTACTTC. Residues: CASSAGASSGGQKETQYF. The complete variable domain, with remaining parts taken from reference TRBV5-1 and TRBJ2-5, reads KAGVTQTPRYLIKTRGQQVTLSCSPISGHRSVSWYQQTPGQGLQFLFEYFSETQRNKGNFPGRFSGRQFSNSRSEMNVSTLELGDSALYLCASSAGASSGGQKETQYFGPGTRLLVL.

A word on this clone: The junction departs from the called germline gene at one end, perhaps through a read error. This rearrangement joins TRBV6-2 or TRBV6-3 to TRBJ2-6; 8 bases map to TRBD2. The CDR3 has 14 residues. In germline, CDR1 is MNHEY, CDR2 SVGEGT. CDR3 DNA sequence: TGTGCCAGCAGCCGGGGGGGTGGGCCCAACGTCCTGACTTTC. Its translation is CASSRGGGPNVLTF.

This clone was counted a single time. This chain links TRBV18 with TRBJ1-2, with D perhaps matching TRBD1 (5 bases). Trimming took off 1 base at V and 7 bases at J, with 22 bases between the two ends. The CDR3 runs 17 residues. Germline V CDR1 and CDR2: KGHSH, LQKENI. CDR3 in DNA: TGTGCCAGCTCACCACGGGCGCTCCCGCGGGGGATTGGTGGCTACACCTTC. Residues: CASSPRALPRGIGGYTF.

The chain recombines TRBV12-3 or TRBV12-4 with TRBJ2-7; unclear D gene. Trimming removed 3 bases at V and 7 bases at J, with 7 bases between. This CDR3 is built from 11 residues. CDR3 DNA: TGTGCCAGCAGTTTTATTCGGGAGCAGTACTTC. It yields the protein CASSFIREQYF.

The rearrangement links TRBV6-1 to TRBJ2-5, with a weak D call TRBD2 (6 bases). Per germline, CDR1 MNHNS and CDR2 SASEGT. This CDR3 is built from 13 residues. Trimming left V 2 bases short and J 4 bases short, with 8 bases between. CDR3 protein: CASSEQEGETQYF. The CDR3 coding sequence is TGTGCCAGCAGTGAACAGGAGGGAGAGACCCAGTACTTC.

The chain uses TRBV6-5 and TRBJ1-2; possible D gene TRBD1, 5 bases. Looked up from germline, CDR1 is MNHEY and CDR2 is SVGAGI. The CDR3 loop spans 11 amino acids. V dropped 10 bases and J dropped 8 bases, with 14 bases sitting between them. In DNA form, the CDR3 reads TGTGCCACAAGTGGGGGGGTCGGCTACACCTTC. It specifies CATSGGVGYTF.

Comment on this clone: At one end, the junction sequence differs from germline, possibly due to a read error. The genes are TRBV3-1 (or the pseudogene TRBV3-2) and TRBJ1-1; D call uncertain. The CDR3 consists of 12 residues. From germline, CDR1 is LGHDT and CDR2 YNNKEL (reference sequence). In DNA, the CDR3 is TGTGCCAGCGGCCAGTACCCCCCAGGAGCTTTCTTT. Its protein is CASGQYPPGAFF.

V usage is TRBV2 and J usage is TRBJ1-3; 11 bases map to TRBD1. CDR3 length: 15 amino acids. Germline CDR1 and CDR2: SNHLY and FYNNEI. Trimming took 4 bases from V and 4 from J; bases not matched to a gene: 3. CDR3 sequence reads: CASSGDRGIGNTIYF. The CDR3 DNA follows: TGTGCCAGCAGTGGGGACAGGGGGATAGGAAACACCATATATTTT. Looking up the rest from reference TRBV2 and TRBJ1-3 gives the full variable domain: EPEVTQTPSHQVTQMGQEVILRCVPISNHLYFYWYRQILGQKVEFLVSFYNNEISEKSEIFDDQFSVERPDGSNFTLKIRSTKLEDSAMYFCASSGDRGIGNTIYFGEGSWLTVV.

This chain uses TRBV30 with TRBJ1-1; D is perhaps TRBD1 (6 bases). Trimming stripped 2 bases from V and 5 bases from J, with 15 bases between. The CDR3 has 14 residues. The germline gives CDR1 GTSNPN, CDR2 SVGIG (reference sequence). The CDR3 DNA is TGTGCCTGGAGTCATCGGCTAGGGGGGACTGAAGCTTTCTTT. As protein: CAWSHRLGGTEAFF.

The rearrangement links TRBV18 to TRBJ1-4, with D possibly being TRBD1 (5 bases). The CDR3 extends over 12 amino acids. Germline loops: CDR1 KGHSH, CDR2 LQKENI. With 3 bases removed from V and 14 bases from J, the gap between germline ends came to 13 bases. CDR3 loop: CASSPGGAHLFF. CDR3 DNA: TGTGCCAGCTCACCGGGAGGGGCGCACCTGTTTTTT.

CDR3 protein: CASSLGAGRYNEQFF. The DNA of the CDR3 is TGTGCCAGCAGCCTAGGGGCGGGACGGTACAATGAGCAGTTCTTC. The genes are TRBV7-3 and TRBJ2-1, with D tentatively TRBD2 (6 bases). The CDR3 consists of 15 residues. Trimming removed 5 bases from V and 4 bases from J, with 15 bases in between. Per the germline V gene, CDR1 is SGHTA and CDR2 is FQGTGA.

The rearrangement links TRBV27 to TRBJ1-6; D remains unclear. V lost 0 bases, J lost 4 bases, and 13 bases lay in between. The CDR3 extends over 17 amino acids. Germline values: CDR1 MNHEY, CDR2 SMNVEV (reference sequence). The CDR3 loop reads CASSLSMGNLYNSPLHF. The CDR3 DNA follows: TGTGCCAGCAGTTTATCGATGGGGAATCTTTATAATTCACCCCTCCACTTT.

The CDR3 sequence is CASSQEGGGNQPQHF. The CDR3 DNA reads as TGTGCCAGCAGCCAAGAAGGGGGAGGCAATCAGCCCCAGCATTTT. This chain uses TRBV3-1 (or the pseudogene TRBV3-2) with TRBJ1-5; D is perhaps TRBD1 (6 bases). This CDR3 comprises 15 residues. From germline, CDR1 is LGHDT and CDR2 YNNKEL (reference sequence). Trimming took 0 bases from V and 2 from J, leaving 8 bases between them.

The CDR3 region is CASSFSSASPYGYTF. CDR3 in DNA: TGTGCCAGCAGCTTTAGTTCGGCCTCACCCTATGGCTACACCTTC. This chain links TRBV7-8 with TRBJ1-2; D gene uncertain. The CDR3 contains 15 residues. V lost 3 bases and J 4 bases, leaving 15 bases between the germline ends. CDR1 is SGHVS and CDR2 is FQNEAQ in the germline V gene.

The chain links TRBV19 to TRBJ1-1; no reliable D call. V was cut by 1 base and J by 3 bases, with 15 bases left in between. CDR3 size: 16 residues. Germline CDR1 reads LNHDA; CDR2 reads SQIVND (reference sequence). This CDR3 reads CASSIVFRGFDTEAFF. For the CDR3, the DNA is TGTGCCAGTAGTATAGTTTTTCGCGGTTTCGACACTGAAGCTTTCTTT.

V usage is TRBV27 and J usage is TRBJ2-3, with TRBD2 matching over 9 bases. The CDR3 length is 14 residues. V gave up 3 bases and J gave up 5 bases; unmatched junction bases: 3. Germline V CDR1 and CDR2: MNHEY, SMNVEV (reference sequence). CDR3 in DNA: TGTGCCAGCAGTTTGCTAGCGGGGATAGATACGCAGTATTTT. It is translated as CASSLLAGIDTQYF.

The rearrangement uses TRBV7-2 and TRBJ2-5; no firm D call. Per the germline V gene, CDR1 is SGHTA and CDR2 is FQGNSA. This CDR3 is built from 13 residues. Trimming took 1 base from V and 5 from J, leaving 8 bases between them. The CDR3 DNA is TGTGCCAGCAGCTTAGTGGGGTATGAGACCCAGTACTTC. This sequence encodes CASSLVGYETQYF.

The V call is TRBV5-1, the J call TRBJ2-5, with TRBD1 matching 8 bases. The CDR3 contains 15 residues. From germline, CDR1 is SGHRS and CDR2 YFSETQ. Losses at the gene ends were 4 bases for V and 0 bases for J; bases not matched to a gene: 5. The CDR3 sequence: CASSQDRGHQETQYF. CDR3 nucleotides: TGCGCCAGCAGCCAAGACAGGGGACACCAAGAGACCCAGTACTTC.

V is TRBV19 and J is TRBJ1-4; D may be TRBD1 (5 bases). Trimming removed 6 bases at V and 3 bases at J, with 14 bases between. The CDR3 covers 15 residues. Germline V gives CDR1 LNHDA, CDR2 SQIVND (reference sequence). The DNA of the CDR3 is TGTGCCAGTAGGAATCGACAGAACCCTAATGAAAAACTGTTTTTT. Translating gives CASRNRQNPNEKLFF.

This chain connects TRBV6-6 to TRBJ2-6, with 11 nucleotides matching TRBD1. Germline V gene sequence: CDR1 MNHNY, CDR2 SVGAGI (reference sequence). The CDR3 consists of 17 residues. Unmatched junction bases numbered 5, after V lost 5 bases and J lost 2 bases. The CDR3 here is CASSRDRGGAGANVLTF. CDR3 DNA sequence: TGTGCCAGCAGTCGGGACAGGGGGGGGGCTGGGGCCAACGTCCTGACTTTC.

This chain connects TRBV7-2 to TRBJ1-5; TRBD1 matches at 10 bases. After removal of 4 bases from V and 10 bases from J, the junction contained 10 bases not matched to a gene. The CDR3 sequence is 15 residues long. From germline, CDR1 is SGHTA and CDR2 FQGNSA. DNA for the CDR3: TGTGCCAGCAGCTATACGGGACAGGGGTCTGAACCCCAGCATTTT. Translation: CASSYTGQGSEPQHF.

The chain has TRBV24-1 and TRBJ2-3; D may be TRBD1 or TRBD2 (5 bases each). Between the trimmed V and J ends, which lost 5 bases and 3 bases, there was a span of 11 bases. Germline-derived CDR1 and CDR2 are KGHDR and SFDVKD. The CDR3 is 14 amino acids. As DNA, the CDR3 is TGTGCCACCAGTGGGGCTGGGACGACAGATACGCAGTATTTT. Its translation: CATSGAGTTDTQYF.